Below, 19 T cell receptor beta chains from the same sample are listed, as sequenced in a study of T cell responses to AZD1222 COVID-19 vaccine. Using immunoSEQ multiplex PCR, the repertoire was profiled, and TCRdb retains in-frame clones only, with some absent. The data contain around 110,000 clones, 90% to 95% of them singletons. This specimen consisted of peripheral blood, obtained on day 0 of AZD1222 vaccination. Receptor source: an adult in good health.

This rearrangement joins TRBV7-2 to TRBJ1-2; D unresolved. V was shortened by 1 base and J by 8 bases, with 11 bases between the two germline ends. The CDR3 has 13 residues. Germline V gene lookup returns CDR1 SGHTA and CDR2 FQGNSA. The CDR3 region has the DNA TGTGCCAGCAGCTTAGTCCGGGAGGGAGGCTACACCTTC. Amino acids: CASSLVREGGYTF.

The chain is built from TRBV10-3 and TRBJ2-7; TRBD2 matches 7 bases. J was trimmed by 2 bases and V by 6 bases; bases with no gene match: 7. Germline CDR1 and CDR2: ENHRY and SYGVKD. The CDR3 is 14 residues long. CDR3 in amino acids: CAIRWSGTTYEQYF. DNA of the CDR3: TGTGCCATCAGGTGGTCCGGGACTACCTACGAGCAGTACTTC.

The rearrangement links TRBV10-3 to TRBJ1-5, with TRBD1 identical over 9 bases. This CDR3 comprises 17 residues. Trimming took 0 bases from V and 2 from J; bases not matched to a gene: 5. Germline assignment: CDR1 ENHRY and CDR2 SYGVKD. CDR3: CAISESWGDRGNQPQHF. In DNA form, the CDR3 reads TGTGCCATCAGTGAGTCGTGGGGGGACAGGGGCAATCAGCCCCAGCATTTT.

The V and J genes are TRBV19 and TRBJ1-1; the D gene is possibly TRBD1 (5 bases). CDR3 length: 14 amino acids. Germline CDR1 and CDR2: LNHDA and SQIVND (reference sequence). V was clipped by 6 bases and J by 0 bases, with 11 bases between them. The CDR3 nucleotides read TGTGCCAGTAGCGACAGCAGCATGAACACTGAAGCTTTCTTT. It is translated as CASSDSSMNTEAFF.

Only one count was recorded for this clone. The chain uses TRBV5-1 and TRBJ2-3; D uncertain. Germline values: CDR1 SGHRS, CDR2 YFSETQ. The CDR3 has 14 amino acids. V was cut by 4 bases and J by 5 bases, with 14 bases left in between. In DNA, the CDR3 is TGCGCCAGCAGCCCCCCGAGCGTCGGAGATACGCAGTATTTT. This gives the protein CASSPPSVGDTQYF.

V gene TRBV5-1 combines with J gene TRBJ2-5; tentative D call: TRBD1 (6 bases). The CDR3 is 14 residues long. V was clipped by 0 bases and J by 5 bases, with 11 bases between them. Germline CDR1 and CDR2: SGHRS and YFSETQ. This chain's CDR3 is CASSLETGRETQYF. CDR3 nucleotides: TGCGCCAGCAGCTTGGAGACAGGTCGGGAGACCCAGTACTTC.

The rearrangement uses TRBV2 and TRBJ2-2; the D gene could be TRBD1 or TRBD2 (5 bases each). The CDR3 is 16 amino acids. With 3 bases removed from V and 4 bases from J, the gap between germline ends came to 15 bases. Germline CDR1 is SNHLY and CDR2 is FYNNEI. The CDR3 region has the DNA TGTGCCAGCAGTGACCCGGGGACCGTCAGCACCGGGGAGCTGTTTTTT. Protein product: CASSDPGTVSTGELFF.

V and J are TRBV4-1 and TRBJ2-7, with 9 positions matching TRBD1. V shed 3 bases and J 2 bases; nucleotides not matched to a gene: 5. This CDR3 is built from 15 residues. Germline V gene lookup returns CDR1 MGHRA and CDR2 YSYEKL. CDR3 in DNA: TGCGCCAGCAGCCACGCGGACAGGGGACCCTACGAGCAGTACTTC. Amino acids: CASSHADRGPYEQYF.

V gene TRBV3-1 (or the pseudogene TRBV3-2) combines with J gene TRBJ2-1; 10 nucleotides match TRBD1. CDR1 and CDR2 from the germline V gene are LGHDT and YNNKEL (reference sequence). J was trimmed by 2 bases and V by 0 bases; bases with no gene match: 1. The length of the CDR3 is 16 residues. The CDR3 reads CASSQEGTGAYNEQFF. The CDR3 DNA reads TGTGCCAGCAGCCAAGAAGGGACAGGGGCCTACAATGAGCAGTTCTTC.

This clone was seen only a few times. The V and J genes are TRBV19 and TRBJ1-1, with D uncertain. CDR1 and CDR2 (germline): LNHDA, SQIVND (reference sequence). The ends were cut back, 6 bases at V and 5 bases at J, with 10 bases in the middle. This CDR3 is 12 amino acids long. The CDR3 bases are TGTGCCAGTAGGCCCGGAGGGACTGAAGCTTTCTTT. Translating it yields CASRPGGTEAFF.

The chain carries TRBV14 and TRBJ1-1; TRBD1 is a possible D gene (6 bases). Germline-derived CDR1 and CDR2 are SGHDN and FVKESK. The CDR3 totals 18 residues. Trimming removed 1 base at V and 5 bases at J, with 23 bases between. CDR3 residues: CASSQVGGTGARRTEAFF. DNA for the CDR3: TGTGCCAGCAGCCAAGTAGGGGGGACGGGGGCCAGGAGGACTGAAGCTTTCTTT. The variable domain in full, completed from reference TRBV14 and TRBJ1-1, reads EAGVTQFPSHSVIEKGQTVTLRCDPISGHDNLYWYRRVMGKEIKFLLHFVKESKQDESGMPNNRFLAERTGGTYSTLKVQPAELEDSGVYFCASSQVGGTGARRTEAFFGQGTRLTVV.

This chain connects TRBV28 to TRBJ2-1; TRBD2 matches 7 bases. The CDR3 has 18 amino acids. V trimming: 3 bases; J trimming: 2 bases; junction bases outside the gene matches: 13. The germline gives CDR1 MDHEN, CDR2 SYDVKM. The CDR3 DNA reads as TGTGCCAGCAGTTTCACCTGGACTAGAGTCTTCCCCTACAATGAGCAGTTCTTC. Amino acids: CASSFTWTRVFPYNEQFF.

The rearrangement uses TRBV3-1 (or the pseudogene TRBV3-2) and TRBJ2-1; 11 bases line up with TRBD2. V lost 4 bases, J lost 1 base, and 3 bases stayed unmatched. This CDR3 comprises 16 residues. The germline V gene has CDR1 LGHDT and CDR2 YNNKEL (reference sequence). CDR3 DNA sequence: TGTGCCAGCAGCCGCCTAGCGGGAGGATCCTACAATGAGCAGTTCTTC. Translating gives CASSRLAGGSYNEQFF.

This clone occurred once. The V and J genes are TRBV12-5 and TRBJ2-1; the D is unclear. CDR1 and CDR2 (germline): LGHNT, FRNRAP. Trimming took 0 bases from V and 7 from J, leaving 10 bases between them. This CDR3 region has 14 residues. In DNA form, the CDR3 reads TGTGCTAGTGGTTTGGTACGGGCAGTGAATGAGCAGTTCTTC. Translating gives CASGLVRAVNEQFF.

In this sample, this clone turned up a few times. CDR3 amino acids: CASSISGKGYEQYF. The CDR3 DNA reads TGTGCCAGTAGTATTTCAGGGAAAGGCTACGAGCAGTACTTC. The chain employs TRBV19 and TRBJ2-7; D is perhaps TRBD1 (5 bases). In germline, CDR1 is LNHDA, CDR2 SQIVND (reference sequence). The CDR3 is 14 amino acids. Trimming shortened V by 3 bases and J by 3 bases, and 12 bases separated the two germline ends. Supplemented by reference TRBV19 and TRBJ2-7, the full variable domain reads DGGITQSPKYLFRKEGQNVTLSCEQNLNHDAMYWYRQDPGQGLRLIYYSQIVNDFQKGDIAEGYSVSREKKESFPLTVTSAQKNPTAFYLCASSISGKGYEQYFGPGTRLTVT.

This chain joins TRBV6-6 and TRBJ1-3, with a tentative D call TRBD1 (5 bases). V shed 4 bases and J shed 4 bases, with 11 bases lying between them. CDR1 and CDR2 (germline): MNHNY, SVGAGI (reference sequence). CDR3 size: 14 residues. CDR3 residues: CASSFRQGGNTIYF. The DNA of the CDR3 is TGTGCCAGCAGTTTTCGCCAGGGCGGAAACACCATATATTTT.

The V call is TRBV27, the J call TRBJ1-1; D is perhaps TRBD1 (5 bases). This CDR3 has 12 residues. Germline V gene data show CDR1 as MNHEY and CDR2 as SMNVEV (reference sequence). Trimming cost V 6 bases and J 10 bases, with 15 bases left between them. CDR3 nucleotide sequence: TGTGCCAGCAGCCCAGTTAAAGGGGTAGCTTTCTTT. Its translation: CASSPVKGVAFF.

The gene calls are TRBV5-6 and TRBJ2-5; a possible D gene is TRBD1 (5 bases). The CDR3 is 16 residues long. Germline assignment: CDR1 SGHDT and CDR2 YYEEEE. V lost 0 bases and J lost 4, with 16 bases in between. CDR3 sequence reads: CASSLEGKPRRETQYF. The CDR3 coding sequence is TGTGCCAGCAGCTTGGAGGGGAAGCCCCGTCGAGAGACCCAGTACTTC.

This chain connects TRBV14 to TRBJ2-7; D is uncertain. The CDR3 covers 15 residues. Germline CDR1 reads SGHDN; CDR2 reads FVKESK. V was trimmed by 4 bases and J by 4 bases, leaving 17 bases between them. The CDR3 nucleotides read TGTGCCAGCAGCCTATCCGGGCACTCCCCTTACGAGCAGTACTTC. Translated, it gives CASSLSGHSPYEQYF.